This TCR beta chain was profiled in a study of blood T cell repertoires in COVID-19. Overall study: There were acute and convalescent COVID-19 samples, and they came from the United States, Italy and Spain. PBMCs, B-cell-depleted T cells, or T cells were the source of the cDNA or gDNA that made up the material.

Authors' data handling: Nucleated cell number was recorded as an estimate derived from reference gene primer amplification. The assay was immunoSEQ multiplex PCR, and TCRdb's table has in-frame clones only and misses some. That table furnishes V, J and clone size, whereas the DNA furnished D and trimming. Here the sample spans about 210,000 clones, approximately 85% being singletons. The CDR3 is 16 amino acids. The germline gives CDR1 KGHSH, CDR2 LQKENI. V lost 6 bases and J lost 2; bases outside the gene matches: 7. The receptor was isolated from a woman between 50 and 59 years old with active or convalescent COVID-19. The material sequenced was peripheral blood. This chain connects TRBV18 to TRBJ2-1, with TRBD2 matching 10 bases. The CDR3 sequence is CASSTSSGSPYNEQFF. In DNA form, the CDR3 reads TGTGCCAGCTCGACCTCTAGCGGGAGTCCCTACAATGAGCAGTTCTTC.